A single sample gave rise to the 27 T cell receptor beta chains below, sequenced in a study of shared clonotypes between healthy human individuals. Clones were read by immunoSEQ multiplex PCR, and TCRdb kept only the in-frame ones, dropping some. Of fewer than 400,000 clones in the sample, approximately 74% were seen once. Sequenced sample: memory CD4+ T cells sorted from blood. Subset reported: CD45RA-negative fraction. These receptors were taken from a man aged 30-40 years in good health.

The table lists this clone with a few counts. The chain couples TRBV25-1 to TRBJ1-1, with TRBD1 identical over 7 bases. The CDR3 is made up of 13 amino acids. Germline V gives CDR1 MGHDK, CDR2 SYGVNS. Germline trimming cut 2 bases from V and 9 bases from J; bases unmatched to any gene: 6. The CDR3 spells CASSEQQGGKAFF. In DNA, the CDR3 is TGTGCCAGCAGTGAACAGCAGGGGGGGAAAGCTTTCTTT.

The chain has TRBV10-2 and TRBJ1-5, with 7 bases fitting TRBD1. The V and J ends lost 10 bases and 3 bases, in that order; junction bases with no gene match: 6. The CDR3 sequence is 13 residues long. CDR1 is WSHSY and CDR2 is SAAADI in the germline V gene. The CDR3 bases are TGCGCCACTGAACAGGGGTTCAATCAGCCCCAGCATTTT. Translating it yields CATEQGFNQPQHF.

The gene calls are TRBV11-2 and TRBJ2-3; no clear D gene. CDR1 and CDR2 from the germline V gene are SGHAT and FQNNGV. V lost 3 bases and J 0 bases, leaving 4 bases between the germline ends. This CDR3 is built from 13 residues. The CDR3 DNA reads TGTGCCAGCAGCTTTCCGAGCACAGATACGCAGTATTTT. Amino acids: CASSFPSTDTQYF. The whole variable domain, filled in from reference TRBV11-2 and TRBJ2-3, reads EAGVAQSPRYKIIEKRQSVAFWCNPISGHATLYWYQQILGQGPKLLIQFQNNGVVDDSQLPKDRFSAERLKGVDSTLKIQPAKLEDSAVYLCASSFPSTDTQYFGPGTRLTVL.

The chain combines TRBV5-5 with TRBJ2-2; D may be TRBD1 (5 bases). Trimming left V 2 bases short and J 2 bases short, with 7 bases between. CDR3 length: 14 amino acids. The germline V gene encodes CDR1 SGHKS and CDR2 YYEKEE (reference sequence). DNA for the CDR3: TGTGCCAGCAGCTTTTGGACAAACACCGGGGAGCTGTTTTTT. Its translation is CASSFWTNTGELFF.

The chain has TRBV7-8 and TRBJ1-5; 8 bases line up with TRBD1. Trimming at V came to 5 bases and at J to 8 bases, leaving 5 bases not matched to a gene. The CDR3 totals 13 residues. Germline lookup yields CDR1 SGHVS and CDR2 FQNEAQ. CDR3 in amino acids: CASSRKQGEPQHF. In DNA, the CDR3 is TGTGCCAGCAGCCGTAAACAGGGGGAGCCCCAGCATTTT.

V and J are TRBV4-1 and TRBJ2-3; 7 bases match TRBD2. The CDR3 covers 17 residues. Looked up from germline, CDR1 is MGHRA and CDR2 is YSYEKL. J gave up 5 bases and V 4 bases, and 15 bases lay outside the gene matches. The CDR3 here is CASSPTRTAGAGDTQYF. The CDR3 DNA reads as TGCGCCAGCAGCCCCACCAGGACCGCGGGAGCGGGAGATACGCAGTATTTT.

This chain links TRBV18 with TRBJ1-2, with no clear D. This CDR3 has 15 residues. V lost 2 bases and J 3 bases, leaving 13 bases between the germline ends. CDR1 KGHSH and CDR2 LQKENI come from the germline V gene. CDR3 bases: TGTGCCAGCTCACCAGTCTCTACTCCAGACTATGGCTACACCTTC. Protein: CASSPVSTPDYGYTF. The full variable domain, rest sourced from reference TRBV18 and TRBJ1-2, is NAGVMQNPRHLVRRRGQEARLRCSPMKGHSHVYWYRQLPEEGLKFMVYLQKENIIDESGMPKERFSAEFPKEGPSILRIQQVVRGDSAAYFCASSPVSTPDYGYTFGSGTRLTVV.

The chain links TRBV19 to TRBJ2-5; 11 positions match TRBD2. The CDR3 is 15 residues long. The germline V gene has CDR1 LNHDA and CDR2 SQIVND (reference sequence). Trimming took 4 bases from V and 3 from J; bases not matched to a gene: 4. The CDR3 reads CASSTLLAGEETQYF. CDR3 nucleotide sequence: TGTGCCAGTAGTACATTACTAGCGGGAGAAGAGACCCAGTACTTC.

V and J are TRBV2 and TRBJ1-1; D gene uncertain. The germline gives CDR1 SNHLY, CDR2 FYNNEI. This CDR3 is built from 13 residues. V shed 3 bases and J shed 0 bases, with 5 bases lying between them. The CDR3 is CASSDGMNTEAFF. The CDR3 nucleotides read TGTGCCAGCAGTGACGGGATGAACACTGAAGCTTTCTTT.

This clone occurred many times. The same CDR3 arises from other DNA sequences in this sample as well. This chain joins TRBV28 and TRBJ2-7; D not certain. The CDR3 loop spans 14 amino acids. V gave up 1 base and J gave up 3 bases, with 10 bases separating them. Germline lookup yields CDR1 MDHEN and CDR2 SYDVKM. CDR3 residues: CASSLLAGHYEQYF. In nucleotides, the CDR3 is TGTGCCAGCAGTTTATTGGCAGGTCACTACGAGCAGTACTTC.

This chain uses TRBV9 with TRBJ2-2; no clear D gene. Germline loops: CDR1 SGDLS, CDR2 YYNGEE. The CDR3 consists of 14 residues. Trimming took 1 base from V and 3 from J, leaving 7 bases between them. CDR3 region: CASSVIWDTGELFF. In DNA form, the CDR3 reads TGTGCCAGCAGCGTAATCTGGGACACCGGGGAGCTGTTTTTT.

V gene TRBV6-5 combines with J gene TRBJ1-1; 10 nucleotides match TRBD1. With V trimmed by 6 bases and J by 4 bases, 5 bases remained unmatched. The CDR3 consists of 14 residues. Germline assignment: CDR1 MNHEY and CDR2 SVGAGI. The CDR3 DNA is TGTGCCAGCAGCCGACAGGGGGCAAGCACTGAAGCTTTCTTT. This codes for CASSRQGASTEAFF.

This CDR3 is CASSVGPGGEKLFF. The CDR3, as DNA: TGCGCCAGCAGCGTGGGGCCCGGGGGCGAAAAACTGTTTTTT. This sequence joins TRBV5-1 and TRBJ1-4; tentatively, D is TRBD1 (6 bases). The CDR3 is 14 residues long. From germline, CDR1 is SGHRS and CDR2 YFSETQ. V was shortened by 4 bases and J by 8 bases, with 15 bases between the two germline ends.

This chain connects TRBV10-3 to TRBJ2-1, with 8 bases identical to TRBD2. The CDR3 spans 13 residues. Germline CDR1 is ENHRY and CDR2 is SYGVKD. V lost 9 bases and J lost 3; bases outside the gene matches: 4. In DNA, the CDR3 is TGTGCCATAGAGAGCGGGAGCTACAATGAGCAGTTCTTC. Protein sequence: CAIESGSYNEQFF.

The table lists this clone with a few counts. The chain employs TRBV6-6 and TRBJ2-7; tentative D call: TRBD2 (5 bases). The CDR3 extends over 15 amino acids. V was clipped by 4 bases and J by 0 bases, with 13 bases between them. Germline V gene sequence: CDR1 MNHNY, CDR2 SVGAGI (reference sequence). CDR3 nucleotides: TGTGCCAGCAGTTTAACTAGTCCGAGCTCCTACGAGCAGTACTTC. Residues: CASSLTSPSSYEQYF.

The chain recombines TRBV7-3 with TRBJ2-2; TRBD1 agrees at 8 bases. The CDR3 spans 14 residues. J lost 0 bases, V lost 10 bases, and 4 bases had no gene match. CDR1 and CDR2 from the germline V gene are SGHTA and FQGTGA. The CDR3 nucleotides read TGTGCCACCCAACAGGGGGCGAACACCGGGGAGCTGTTTTTT. It encodes CATQQGANTGELFF. Variable domain in full (rest from reference TRBV7-3 and TRBJ2-2): GAGVSQTPSNKVTEKGKYVELRCDPISGHTALYWYRQSLGQGPEFLIYFQGTGAADDSGLPNDRFFAVRPEGSVSTLKIQRTERGDSAVYLCATQQGANTGELFFGEGSRLTVL.

The genes are TRBV11-3 and TRBJ2-7, with TRBD2 matching over 8 bases. This CDR3 comprises 16 residues. Germline V gene sequence: CDR1 SGHNT, CDR2 YENEEA. Trimming removed 1 base from V and 6 bases from J; junction bases left unmatched: 11. The CDR3 sequence: CASSLGAGGRPAEQYF. DNA of the CDR3: TGTGCCAGCAGCTTAGGAGCGGGCGGGAGGCCAGCCGAGCAGTACTTC.

This clone has more than one count but fewer than ten. This sequence joins TRBV29-1 and TRBJ2-3; weak D call: TRBD1 (6 bases). The CDR3 is 12 amino acids. V lost 7 bases, J lost 4 bases, and 12 bases lay in between. CDR1 and CDR2 (germline): SQVTM, ANQGSEA. The CDR3 is CSGARGSDTQYF. As DNA, the CDR3 is TGCAGCGGTGCCAGGGGTTCAGATACGCAGTATTTT.

The CDR3 DNA is TGTGCCAGCAGCTTGGATCCCAAGGAGACCCAGTACTTC. This codes for CASSLDPKETQYF. The rearrangement joins TRBV5-6 to TRBJ2-5; unclear D gene. The ends were cut back, 0 bases at V and 5 bases at J, with 8 bases in the middle. The CDR3 is 13 residues long. Germline V gene lookup returns CDR1 SGHDT and CDR2 YYEEEE. Together with reference TRBV5-6 and TRBJ2-5, the CDR3 gives the full variable domain: DAGVTQSPTHLIKTRGQQVTLRCSPKSGHDTVSWYQQALGQGPQFIFQYYEEEERQRGNFPDRFSGHQFPNYSSELNVNALLLGDSALYLCASSLDPKETQYFGPGTRLLVL.

This clone was observed a few times. The V call is TRBV7-6, the J call TRBJ2-1, with TRBD2 identical over 11 bases. Germline CDR1 SGHVS, CDR2 FNYEAQ. The CDR3 runs 16 residues. Germline trimming cut 1 base from V and 7 bases from J; bases unmatched to any gene: 6. The CDR3 spells CASSLGVAGGGNEQFF. CDR3 nucleotide sequence: TGTGCCAGCAGCTTAGGTGTAGCGGGAGGGGGGAATGAGCAGTTCTTC. The whole variable domain, filled in from reference TRBV7-6 and TRBJ2-1, reads GAGVSQSPRYKVTKRGQDVALRCDPISGHVSLYWYRQALGQGPEFLTYFNYEAQQDKSGLPNDRFSAERPEGSISTLTIQRTEQRDSAMYRCASSLGVAGGGNEQFFGPGTRLTVL.

The rearrangement links TRBV30 to TRBJ1-1; 8 nucleotides align to TRBD1. J was trimmed by 1 base and V by 5 bases; bases with no gene match: 3. The CDR3 spans 13 residues. Germline V CDR1 and CDR2: GTSNPN, SVGIG (reference sequence). This chain's CDR3 is CAWQGAGNTEAFF. The CDR3 bases are TGTGCCTGGCAGGGGGCTGGGAACACTGAAGCTTTCTTT.

This sequence joins TRBV7-7 and TRBJ2-5; D is uncertain. Between the trimmed V and J ends, which lost 3 bases and 2 bases, there was a span of 10 bases. Looked up from germline, CDR1 is SSHAT and CDR2 is FNYEAQ (reference sequence). The CDR3 runs 14 residues. This CDR3 reads CASSFLGGQETQYF. The CDR3 bases are TGTGCCAGCAGCTTCTTGGGTGGGCAAGAGACCCAGTACTTC.

This clone was found many times. The V gene is TRBV10-3, the J gene TRBJ1-1, with TRBD1 identical over 7 bases. V lost 4 bases and J lost 3; bases outside the gene matches: 5. This CDR3 has 14 residues. CDR1 is ENHRY, CDR2 SYGVKD, per germline. The CDR3 DNA is TGTGCCATCAGTGCCCAACAGGGGTACACTGAAGCTTTCTTT. Translating it yields CAISAQQGYTEAFF.

The V call is TRBV2, the J call TRBJ1-5; D may be TRBD1 (6 bases). The V end lost 6 bases, the J end lost 3 bases, and 12 bases lay between the germline ends. Per the germline V gene, CDR1 is SNHLY and CDR2 is FYNNEI. The CDR3 is 14 amino acids. The DNA for the CDR3 is TGTGCCAGCAGGGGGGACACCAACAATCAGCCCCAGCATTTT. This encodes CASRGDTNNQPQHF.

V gene TRBV7-8 combines with J gene TRBJ2-3; D uncertain. Per the germline V gene, CDR1 is SGHVS and CDR2 is FQNEAQ. The CDR3 has 14 residues. V shed 5 bases and J shed 6 bases, with 15 bases lying between them. The CDR3 region has the DNA TGTGCCAGCAGCCCAGGAACATATGAGGATACGCAGTATTTT. Translated, it gives CASSPGTYEDTQYF.

The CDR3 loop is CASGPAGGGETQYF. The CDR3 coding sequence is TGTGCCAGCGGCCCCGCGGGAGGAGGAGAGACCCAGTACTTC. The chain uses TRBV28 and TRBJ2-5; 8 bases fit TRBD2. Trimming removed 8 bases from V and 4 bases from J; junction bases left unmatched: 9. The germline CDR1 and CDR2 sequences are MDHEN and SYDVKM. The CDR3 sequence is 14 residues long.

V and J are TRBV11-3 and TRBJ2-1, with TRBD1 matching over 9 bases. After removal of 1 base from V and 4 bases from J, the junction contained 2 bases not matched to a gene. The CDR3 contains 15 residues. The germline V gene encodes CDR1 SGHNT and CDR2 YENEEA. In DNA form, the CDR3 reads TGTGCCAGCAGCTTAGTGGGACAGGGTTACAATGAGCAGTTCTTC. Its translation is CASSLVGQGYNEQFF.